Listed below are T cell receptor beta chains from one sample, sequenced in a study of CD8 T cells in Susac syndrome. TCRdb recomputed calls from the immunoSEQ multiplex PCR reads with MiXCR, one row per CDR3 protein. The sample consists of 150,000 to 200,000 distinct CDR3 sequences, roughly 94% of them appearing once. The sequencing input was CD4+ T cells from PBMCs. These receptors came from a human donor with multiple sclerosis. Both conserved end residues are part of each CDR3. A D gene is named only where the DNA matches it firmly.

D gene: TRBD2; J gene: TRBJ2-1; V gene: TRBV4-3; CDR3 DNA: TGCGCCAGCACGACCGGGACTAGTAATCGGGATGAGCAGTTCTTC; CDR3 protein: CASTTGTSNRDEQFF
D gene: TRBD1; J gene: TRBJ2-3; V gene: TRBV5-4; CDR3 DNA: TGTGCCAGCAGCTCAGGACAGGGAGTAGCAGATACGCAGTATTTT; CDR3 protein: CASSSGQGVADTQYF
D gene: -; J gene: TRBJ1-3; V gene: TRBV29-1; CDR3 DNA: TGCAGCGTTGTTATTGGAAACACCATATATTTT; CDR3 protein: CSVVIGNTIYF
D gene: -; J gene: TRBJ2-1; V gene: TRBV7-9; CDR3 DNA: TGTGCCAACGAGGAGCAGTTCTTC; CDR3 protein: CANEEQFF
D gene: TRBD1; J gene: TRBJ1-2; V gene: TRBV19; CDR3 DNA: TGTGCCAGTAGTATAGAGGACAGGGGCAGGCGGACCTTC; CDR3 protein: CASSIEDRGRRTF
D gene: TRBD1; J gene: TRBJ2-3; V gene: TRBV5-1; CDR3 DNA: TGCGCCAGCAGCTTAAGACAGGGGGACACAGATACGCAGTATTTT; CDR3 protein: CASSLRQGDTDTQYF
D gene: TRBD2; J gene: TRBJ2-2; V gene: TRBV7-9; CDR3 DNA: TGTGCCAGCGGACTAGACACCGGGGAGCTGTTTTTT; CDR3 protein: CASGLDTGELFF
D gene: -; J gene: TRBJ1-2; V gene: TRBV30; CDR3 DNA: TGTGCCTGGAGTGTTGCGGAGGCCTATGGCTACACCTTC; CDR3 protein: CAWSVAEAYGYTF
D gene: -; J gene: TRBJ2-5; V gene: TRBV18; CDR3 DNA: TGTGCCAGCTCACCACTGGAAGAGACCCAGTACTTC; CDR3 protein: CASSPLEETQYF
D gene: -; J gene: TRBJ2-5; V gene: TRBV2; CDR3 DNA: TGTGCCAGCAGTGAATCGGGGTTTTGGGAGACCCAGTACTTC; CDR3 protein: CASSESGFWETQYF
D gene: -; J gene: TRBJ2-7; V gene: TRBV27; CDR3 DNA: TGTGCCAGCACCAACCGGGACACCTACGAGCAGTACTTC; CDR3 protein: CASTNRDTYEQYF
D gene: -; J gene: TRBJ1-2; V gene: TRBV27; CDR3 DNA: TGTGCCAGCAGTTTATACCCGATCCCCGAGTATGGCTACACCTTC; CDR3 protein: CASSLYPIPEYGYTF
D gene: -; J gene: TRBJ1-3; V gene: TRBV6-5; CDR3 DNA: TGTGCCAGCTTGGGGCACGGAGGAAACACCATATATTTT; CDR3 protein: CASLGHGGNTIYF
D gene: -; J gene: TRBJ1-3; V gene: TRBV12-3/TRBV12-4; CDR3 DNA: TGTGCCAGCAGTGGCTGGGGGTGGCACTCTGGAAACACCATATATTTT; CDR3 protein: CASSGWGWHSGNTIYF
D gene: -; J gene: TRBJ1-1; V gene: TRBV29-1; CDR3 DNA: TGCAGCGTGCTTCCTACAGGGAACACTGAAGCTTTCTTT; CDR3 protein: CSVLPTGNTEAFF
D gene: -; J gene: TRBJ1-5; V gene: TRBV18; CDR3 DNA: TGTGCCAGCTCCGTGACCGCGTCGAGCAATCAGCCCCAGCATTTT; CDR3 protein: CASSVTASSNQPQHF
D gene: -; J gene: TRBJ1-1; V gene: TRBV12-3/TRBV12-4; CDR3 DNA: TGTGCCAGCCGTTATAGGAACACTGAAGCTTTCTTT; CDR3 protein: CASRYRNTEAFF
D gene: TRBD2; J gene: TRBJ2-3; V gene: TRBV28; CDR3 DNA: TGTGCCAGCAGTCCCCAACAGGGGCGGGGACTAGCAGGAGATACGCAGTATTTT; CDR3 protein: CASSPQQGRGLAGDTQYF
D gene: -; J gene: TRBJ2-2; V gene: TRBV2; CDR3 DNA: TGTGCCAGCAGTGGGCGGCTAGATGGCGGGGAGCTGTTTTTT; CDR3 protein: CASSGRLDGGELFF
D gene: -; J gene: TRBJ1-2; V gene: TRBV30; CDR3 DNA: TGTGCCTGGAGTCAGGACTATGGCTACACCTTC; CDR3 protein: CAWSQDYGYTF
D gene: -; J gene: TRBJ1-1; V gene: TRBV5-1; CDR3 DNA: TGCGCCAGCAGCCGGACAGCCGTGAACACTGAAGCTTTCTTT; CDR3 protein: CASSRTAVNTEAFF
D gene: TRBD2; J gene: TRBJ2-7; V gene: TRBV28; CDR3 DNA: TGTGCCAGCAGTTCCCCAAGCAGCGGGGGATTTTACGAGCAGTACTTC; CDR3 protein: CASSSPSSGGFYEQYF
D gene: TRBD1; J gene: TRBJ1-1; V gene: TRBV29-1; CDR3 DNA: TGCAGCGTTGTCACTGGGACAGGGGATGGTGACACTGAAGCTTTCTTT; CDR3 protein: CSVVTGTGDGDTEAFF
D gene: -; J gene: TRBJ2-3; V gene: TRBV5-4; CDR3 DNA: TGTGCCAGCAGCTTAACGGCTAGCACAGATACGCAGTATTTT; CDR3 protein: CASSLTASTDTQYF
D gene: TRBD1; J gene: TRBJ1-5; V gene: TRBV15; CDR3 DNA: TGTGCCACCAGCAGAGCTATGAAGGCAGGGGGTACTCAGCCCCAGCATTTT; CDR3 protein: CATSRAMKAGGTQPQHF